This TCR beta chain was recovered during a study of cytomegalovirus exposure and HLA in healthy donors. V shed 4 bases and J 4 bases; nucleotides not matched to a gene: 5. Germline V gene data show CDR1 as SGHRS and CDR2 as YFSETQ. CDR3 length: 14 residues. Findings of the study overall: Associated with HLA alleles at 0.05 false discovery rate in a later analysis were some 18,000 TCR beta sequences. Per a prior analysis, the majority of TCR beta V segments were productive roughly 87% or roughly 30% of the time.

To note about this clone: Its antigen is still unknown.

PCR used 60 Vbeta primers and 13 Jbeta primers. Generated by immunoSEQ multiplex PCR, the TCRdb table keeps only in-frame clones and is missing some. The data hold about 170,000 clones, with around four fifths observed a single time. This chain uses TRBV5-1 with TRBJ2-1; 7 bases map to TRBD1. Sequences were obtained from PBMCs. The receptor was isolated from a boy under 10 years old in good health and CMV-seronegative. CDR3 coding DNA: TGCGCCAGCAGCCTCGGGACAGATTACAATGAGCAGTTCTTC. Protein sequence: CASSLGTDYNEQFF.